This T cell receptor beta chain was captured in a study of T cells after yellow fever vaccination. Template switching by 5'RACE produced TCR cDNA, adding a universal primer site and UMIs. TCRdb re-analysed the 5' RACE reads in MiXCR, keeping a single row per CDR3 protein. This sample has some 350,000 distinct CDR3 sequences; over 5% occur once, and the top ten carry approximately 15%. Details on this clonotype: As yet, its antigen is unknown.

The study's findings and limits: Reappearance after the booster was seen for most primary-vaccination clones, at approximately 97% CD4 and 70% to 90% CD8.

Trimming removed 2 bases from V and 9 bases from J, with 16 bases in between. The germline CDR1 and CDR2 sequences are SQVTM and ANQGSEA. The CDR3 runs to 13 residues. Source: PBMCs, taken 5 days after the yellow fever booster vaccination. The chain recombines TRBV29-1 with TRBJ1-1; D unclear. This receptor was taken from a man aged 30 to 39 who received the YFV17D yellow fever vaccine. The CDR3 spells CSVERQNLQQAFF. The DNA of the CDR3 is TGCAGCGTTGAACGGCAGAACCTTCAGCAAGCTTTCTTT.